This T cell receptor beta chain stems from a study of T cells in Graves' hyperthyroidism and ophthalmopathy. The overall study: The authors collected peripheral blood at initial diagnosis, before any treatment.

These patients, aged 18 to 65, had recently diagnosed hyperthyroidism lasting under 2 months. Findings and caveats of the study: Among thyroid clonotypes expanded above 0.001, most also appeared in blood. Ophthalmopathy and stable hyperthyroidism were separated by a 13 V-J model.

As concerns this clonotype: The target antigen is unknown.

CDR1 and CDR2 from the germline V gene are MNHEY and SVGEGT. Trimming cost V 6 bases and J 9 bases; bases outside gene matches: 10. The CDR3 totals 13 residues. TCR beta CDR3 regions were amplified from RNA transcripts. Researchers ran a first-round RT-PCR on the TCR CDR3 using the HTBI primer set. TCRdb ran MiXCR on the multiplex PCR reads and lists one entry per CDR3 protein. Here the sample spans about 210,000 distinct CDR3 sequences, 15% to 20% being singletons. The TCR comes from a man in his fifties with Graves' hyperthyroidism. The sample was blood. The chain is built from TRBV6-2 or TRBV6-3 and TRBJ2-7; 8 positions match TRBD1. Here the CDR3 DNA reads TGTGCCAGCAGGCCCCGGGGACAGGCTAGGCAGTACTTC. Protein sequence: CASRPRGQARQYF.